This entry describes one T cell receptor beta chain. Its antigen remains unknown. The sample belongs to a study of T cell responses to AZD1222 COVID-19 vaccine. Study-wide points: The donors showed a predominance of white British ancestry and of females, with possible underestimation of clonal diversity. The CD4 TCRs associated with vaccination extended across spike and predominated at 160-218 and 743-854.

The method was immunoSEQ multiplex PCR; TCRdb's version includes in-frame clones alone and lacks a portion of them. The sample consists of around 150,000 clones, 85% to 95% of them appearing once. This CDR3 spans 15 amino acids. CDR1 and CDR2 (germline): MRHNA, SNTAGT. Trimming at V came to 6 bases and at J to 5 bases, leaving 7 bases not matched to a gene. The chain has TRBV6-4 and TRBJ2-1; 10 bases agree with TRBD2. The source of this sequence is an adult in good health. The sample here was peripheral blood, taken on day 0 of AZD1222 vaccination. CDR3 coding DNA: TGTGCCAGCAGCCCCGGGACTAGCGACCACAATGAGCAGTTCTTC. Encoded protein: CASSPGTSDHNEQFF.